The entry below describes one TCR beta chain. The antigen is unknown. This entry comes from a study of blood T cells in healthy people across ages. Then a second PCR, running about 6 to 12 cycles, was carried out with a sample-barcoded 5' primer and a J-beta primer mix. All cDNA molecules were each tagged by a template-switch adaptor with 12 random nucleotides. TCRdb reprocessed the 5' RACE reads with MiXCR, giving one entry per CDR3 protein. This table holds approximately 800,000 distinct CDR3 sequences, nearly 60% found once. Findings of the study overall: Strong correlation existed between TCR beta diversity and naive T cell percentage. The fall in TCR beta diversity per million T cells was roughly linear with age. Those diversity estimates obtained from one million T cells were thought to be underestimates.

Material: blood. This clonotype was sampled from a young man in good health.

This CDR3 is CASSYQGGLQDTQYF. The CDR3 DNA is TGTGCCAGCAGCTACCAGGGAGGGCTACAGGATACGCAGTATTTT. This chain connects TRBV7-2 to TRBJ2-3, with 7 nucleotides matching TRBD2. CDR3 size: 15 residues. J was trimmed by 6 bases and V by 4 bases; bases with no gene match: 10. CDR1 is SGHTA and CDR2 is FQGNSA in the germline V gene.